The 16 T cell receptor beta chains in this list originate from one sample, sequenced in a study of T-cell memory formation after mild COVID-19. One entry per CDR3 protein results from TCRdb running MiXCR on the 5' RACE reads. The sample carries some 320,000 distinct CDR3 sequences, around an eighth recorded once. The sequencing input was PBMCs or a T cell subset sorted from them (not recorded which). The receptor source for this set is a man aged 18 to 29 who had mild COVID-19 (a few samples of this study predate the infection). Cell type and time point are not known.

This clonotype was counted a few times. The genes are TRBV5-1 and TRBJ1-2; 8 positions agree with TRBD1. Germline V gene data show CDR1 as SGHRS and CDR2 as YFSETQ. The CDR3 is made up of 13 amino acids. With 6 bases clipped from V and 3 bases from J, the junction kept 4 bases outside the gene matches. The CDR3 sequence: CASTEQGDYGYTF. The DNA for the CDR3 is TGCGCCAGCACGGAACAGGGGGACTATGGCTACACCTTC.

This clonotype showed up just a few times. V usage is TRBV2 and J usage is TRBJ1-1; D is possibly TRBD1 (6 bases). CDR1 SNHLY and CDR2 FYNNEI come from the germline V gene. Trimming removed 9 bases at V and 4 bases at J, with 12 bases between. The CDR3 covers 12 residues. DNA for the CDR3: TGTGCCAGTGGAGGGGGATCCACTGAAGCTTTCTTT. Protein product: CASGGGSTEAFF.

The rearrangement links TRBV7-6 to TRBJ2-5; tentatively, D is TRBD2 (6 bases). Trimming cost V 5 bases and J 5 bases, with 15 bases left between them. There are 14 residues in the CDR3. In germline, CDR1 is SGHVS, CDR2 FNYEAQ. The CDR3 is CASSPNLGGETQYF. In nucleotides, the CDR3 is TGTGCCAGCAGCCCAAATCTCGGAGGGGAGACCCAGTACTTC.

J is TRBJ1-1 and V is TRBV6-2 or TRBV6-3, with TRBD1 as a possible D gene (6 bases). Germline CDR1 is MNHEY and CDR2 is SVGEGT. There are 15 residues in the CDR3. The ends were cut back, 6 bases at V and 2 bases at J, with 16 bases in the middle. Here the CDR3 reads CASSPGRGINTEAFF. The CDR3 nucleotides are TGTGCCAGCAGCCCCGGGAGGGGGATTAACACTGAAGCTTTCTTT.

This clonotype has only one observation. The CDR3 nucleotides are TGCAGCGCCGGGACACTGTCCTACAATGAGCAGTTCTTC. This translates into CSAGTLSYNEQFF. The rearrangement uses TRBV29-1 and TRBJ2-1; TRBD1 is a possible D gene (6 bases). Trimming removed 7 bases at V and 1 base at J, with 11 bases between. This CDR3 spans 13 amino acids. Germline V gives CDR1 SQVTM, CDR2 ANQGSEA.

This clonotype has more than one count but fewer than ten. The rearrangement uses TRBV29-1 and TRBJ2-1; D may be TRBD1 (5 bases). Germline V gives CDR1 SQVTM, CDR2 ANQGSEA. Trimming stripped 6 bases from V and 9 bases from J, with 12 bases between. The CDR3 has 11 amino acids. CDR3: CSVGRQTEQFF. The DNA for the CDR3 is TGCAGCGTAGGGCGACAGACTGAGCAGTTCTTC.

This clonotype was recorded at least ten times. V and J are TRBV20-1 and TRBJ2-3, with TRBD2 as a possible D gene (5 bases). Trimming took off 6 bases at V and 2 bases at J, with 15 bases between the two ends. This CDR3 is 14 amino acids long. Germline V CDR1 and CDR2: DFQATT, SNEGSKA (reference sequence). This CDR3 reads CSAQGGISTDTQYF. CDR3 sequence (DNA): TGCAGTGCCCAAGGAGGAATTTCCACAGATACGCAGTATTTT.

The chain employs TRBV2 and TRBJ2-7; unclear D gene. CDR3 length equals 11 residues. The V and J ends lost 5 bases and 6 bases respectively, with 8 bases between them. Germline CDR1 is SNHLY and CDR2 is FYNNEI. CDR3 coding DNA: TGTGCCAGCAGTCCTCCTCGCGAGCAGTACGTC. Translating it yields CASSPPREQYV.

This clonotype was detected a few times. The chain carries TRBV5-1 and TRBJ2-7, with TRBD1 matching 7 bases. The CDR3 is made up of 14 amino acids. CDR1 and CDR2 from the germline V gene are SGHRS and YFSETQ. Trimming cost V 6 bases and J 2 bases; bases outside gene matches: 8. The CDR3 DNA reads as TGCGCCAGCACCCAAGCCGGGACAGCCTACGAGCAGTACTTC. Its protein product is CASTQAGTAYEQYF.

The chain combines TRBV15 with TRBJ2-1, with D maybe TRBD2 (5 bases). The CDR3 runs 15 residues. Trimming pared 5 bases from V and 7 bases from J, leaving 18 bases between. CDR1 and CDR2 (germline): LNHNV, YYDKDF (reference sequence). CDR3 amino acids: CATSRGRAGRNEQFF. In nucleotides, the CDR3 is TGTGCCACCAGCCGCGGTCGGGCGGGCCGGAATGAGCAGTTCTTC.

This clonotype was observed a few times. This chain connects TRBV14 to TRBJ1-1; no firm D call. CDR3 length equals 15 residues. The V end was cut by 4 bases, the J end by 5 bases, with 17 bases between. Per germline, CDR1 SGHDN and CDR2 FVKESK. This CDR3 is CASSLLSGRGTEAFF. CDR3 sequence (DNA): TGTGCCAGCAGCCTCTTATCCGGCCGCGGGACTGAAGCTTTCTTT. The entire variable domain, with the rest obtained from reference TRBV14 and TRBJ1-1, is as follows: EAGVTQFPSHSVIEKGQTVTLRCDPISGHDNLYWYRRVMGKEIKFLLHFVKESKQDESGMPNNRFLAERTGGTYSTLKVQPAELEDSGVYFCASSLLSGRGTEAFFGQGTRLTVV.

The rearrangement uses TRBV4-1 and TRBJ2-2, with 12 nucleotides matching TRBD2. Germline-derived CDR1 and CDR2 are MGHRA and YSYEKL. This CDR3 is built from 20 residues. V lost 0 bases and J lost 0; bases outside the gene matches: 8. CDR3 in DNA: TGCGCCAGCAGCCAAGATCATGCACTAGCGGGGGGCTCGAACACCGGGGAGCTGTTTTTT. This encodes CASSQDHALAGGSNTGELFF.

This clonotype has only a few counts. The CDR3 reads CASSPRPNTGELFF. The CDR3 DNA reads TGTGCCAGCTCACCAAGGCCGAACACCGGGGAGCTGTTTTTT. This sequence joins TRBV6-5 and TRBJ2-2; D remains unclear. V was clipped by 8 bases and J by 0 bases, with 10 bases between them. The CDR3 loop spans 14 amino acids. The germline gives CDR1 MNHEY, CDR2 SVGAGI.

Only a few counts were recorded for this clonotype. This sequence joins TRBV4-1 and TRBJ2-5, with D uncertain. The CDR3 runs 14 residues. Per the germline V gene, CDR1 is MGHRA and CDR2 is YSYEKL. V was cut by 3 bases and J by 5 bases, with 13 bases left in between. The CDR3: CASSQDRAEETQYF. DNA of the CDR3: TGCGCCAGCAGCCAGGACCGGGCCGAGGAGACCCAGTACTTC.

V is TRBV29-1 and J is TRBJ2-7; D is ambiguous. This CDR3 comprises 12 residues. The V gene's germline CDR1 is SQVTM and CDR2 ANQGSEA. The ends were cut back, 1 base at V and 2 bases at J, with 6 bases in the middle. The CDR3 protein is CSVEGPAYEQYF. The CDR3 nucleotides are TGCAGCGTTGAAGGGCCAGCCTACGAGCAGTACTTC.

This clonotype was seen a few times. CDR3 sequence reads: CASIGLQPYEQYF. The DNA of the CDR3 is TGTGCCAGCATAGGCTTACAACCTTACGAGCAGTACTTC. V and J are TRBV6-1 and TRBJ2-7; D not certain. CDR1 is MNHNS, CDR2 SASEGT, per germline. The V and J ends lost 7 bases and 4 bases respectively, with 14 bases between them. This CDR3 contains 13 residues.